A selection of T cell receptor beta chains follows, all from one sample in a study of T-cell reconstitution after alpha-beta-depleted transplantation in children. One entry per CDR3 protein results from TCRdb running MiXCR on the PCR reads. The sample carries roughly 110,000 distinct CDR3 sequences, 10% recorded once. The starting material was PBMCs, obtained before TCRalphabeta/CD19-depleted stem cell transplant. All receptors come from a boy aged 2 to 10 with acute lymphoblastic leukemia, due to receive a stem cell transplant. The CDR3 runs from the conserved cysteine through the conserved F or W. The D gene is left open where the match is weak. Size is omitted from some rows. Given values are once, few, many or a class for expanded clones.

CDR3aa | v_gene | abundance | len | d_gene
CSARRHYEQYF | TRBV20-1 | - | 11 | -
CASIRGPQETQYF | TRBV5-1 | - | 13 | -
CASSGLGTSGKETQYF | TRBV7-8 | few | 16 | TRBD2
CASTRDLETYEQYF | TRBV5-1 | many | 14 | -
CASSESGTVYQETQYF | TRBV3-1 | - | 16 | -
CSASQGAGEQFF | TRBV20-1 | many | 12 | TRBD1
CASSFRDTEAFF | TRBV5-5 | many | 12 | -
CASSQDWGTGELFF | TRBV4-1 | - | 14 | -
CASSAGLAYNEQFF | TRBV7-2 | - | 14 | TRBD2
CASSQVLGETQYF | TRBV4-1 | - | 13 | -
CASSGGTSGRKFF | TRBV10-1 | many | 13 | TRBD2
CASSLSGTANEKLFF | TRBV13 | - | 15 | TRBD1
CASSLKWQGTGNEQFF | TRBV7-8 | many | 16 | -
CSARDGAGFPRGQPQHF | TRBV20-1 | - | 17 | -
CASSGQSLAKNIQYF | TRBV5-6 | - | 15 | -
CASSSTSGRVLGNEQFF | TRBV11-2 | few | 17 | TRBD2
CASTRARGSYEQYF | TRBV11-2 | many | 14 | -
CASSEAGTGYEQYF | TRBV6-1 | - | 14 | -
CASSPGTSGTGEQYF | TRBV18 | - | 15 | TRBD2
CASSQLAGLIDTQYF | TRBV4-1 | - | 15 | TRBD2
CASSHGVSLSTDTQYF | TRBV14 | many | 16 | -
CASSPRLAGGYEQYF | TRBV5-1 | - | 15 | TRBD2
CASSPSRGQGTTDTQYF | TRBV18 | few | 17 | TRBD1
CSARWGGHYEQYF | TRBV20-1 | many | 13 | TRBD2
CASSQELGDRTEAFF | TRBV4-1 | few | 15 | -
CASSLMGSGESREQFF | TRBV12-3/TRBV12-4 | many | 16 | -
CASSDPGIAYGYTF | TRBV2 | few | 14 | -
CASSFRGAGANVLTF | TRBV7-3 | few | 15 | -
CASKMWKADSPLHF | TRBV12-3/TRBV12-4 | few | 14 | -
CSARDDRSEFF | TRBV20-1 | few | 11 | -
CASSLRSGRGGETQYF | TRBV7-9 | many | 16 | TRBD2
CSALGRDLSHEQYF | TRBV20-1 | few | 14 | -
CASSFGRLAGAYEQYF | TRBV7-9 | many | 16 | TRBD2
CASRDGGLTYEQYF | TRBV25-1 | few | 14 | -
CASSRIGRNTEAFF | TRBV18 | few | 14 | -
CSARASYEQYF | TRBV20-1 | few | 11 | -
CASSLGVAYEQYF | TRBV7-9 | many | 13 | -
CSVEVAKNIQYF | TRBV29-1 | few | 12 | -